The text below deals with one T cell receptor beta chain. Its target is not known. Germline values: CDR1 SGHRS, CDR2 YFSETQ. The CDR3 has 17 residues. V was pared by 4 bases and J by 6 bases, with 22 bases between. The protocol was immunoSEQ multiplex PCR, while the TCRdb copy is restricted to in-frame clones and leaves out a portion. Here the sample spans 65,000 to 75,000 clones, approximately 90% being singletons. The data were obtained in a study of OX40 agonist ivuxolimab in advanced cancers. About the research overall: A diagnosis of hepatocellular carcinoma, melanoma, renal cell or head and neck cancer was present in dose-escalation patients. Study outcomes and limitations: On average, CD8+ T cells showed a greater number of expanded clones than CD4+. Partial responders dosed at 0.1-3.0 mg/kg displayed clonal expansion ranking among the lowest.

This receptor was identified in an adult with an advanced solid tumor such as melanoma, head and neck, liver or kidney cancer. The chain couples TRBV5-1 to TRBJ2-2; D is perhaps TRBD1 (5 bases). The material sequenced was CD4+ or CD8+ T cells sorted from blood, taken in a trial of the OX40 agonist ivuxolimab. CDR3 loop: CASSRGARNLEPGELFF. The CDR3 DNA reads as TGCGCCAGCAGCAGGGGTGCGAGGAACCTAGAACCCGGGGAGCTGTTTTTT.